This TCR beta chain was found in a study of PD-1 blockade in classical Hodgkin lymphoma. Study findings and constraints: While CD8+ TCR diversity did not rise significantly by C4D1, CD4+ TCR diversity did. Compared with healthy donors, newly diagnosed patients reportedly showed lower baseline TCR diversity. Whatever underlies the repertoire differences (possibly disease activity or prior therapy) remains undefined. Partial responders and progressors had significantly lower baseline TCR diversity.

Only in-frame clones appear in the TCRdb table, and some are missing; sequencing was by immunoSEQ multiplex PCR. This sample has more than 90,000 clones, with around 88% found just once. Every patient had relapsed following autologous stem cell transplantation, and cohorts differed in brentuximab vedotin exposure. From germline, CDR1 is SGHTA and CDR2 FQGTGA. This CDR3 has 15 residues. Trimming took off 2 bases at V and 4 bases at J, with 14 bases between the two ends. About this clone: Its antigen is unidentified.

The TCR sequence derives from a human donor with classical Hodgkin lymphoma. Sample: peripheral blood mononuclear cells (PBMCs), taken before the second cycle of nivolumab. The rearrangement joins TRBV7-3 to TRBJ1-1; maybe TRBD1 (5 bases). The CDR3 nucleotides read TGTGCCAGCAGCTTAGCGAGGGCAGGGACCACTGAAGCTTTCTTT. Translating gives CASSLARAGTTEAFF. The complete variable domain, with remaining parts taken from reference TRBV7-3 and TRBJ1-1, reads GAGVSQTPSNKVTEKGKYVELRCDPISGHTALYWYRQSLGQGPEFLIYFQGTGAADDSGLPNDRFFAVRPEGSVSTLKIQRTERGDSAVYLCASSLARAGTTEAFFGQGTRLTVV.